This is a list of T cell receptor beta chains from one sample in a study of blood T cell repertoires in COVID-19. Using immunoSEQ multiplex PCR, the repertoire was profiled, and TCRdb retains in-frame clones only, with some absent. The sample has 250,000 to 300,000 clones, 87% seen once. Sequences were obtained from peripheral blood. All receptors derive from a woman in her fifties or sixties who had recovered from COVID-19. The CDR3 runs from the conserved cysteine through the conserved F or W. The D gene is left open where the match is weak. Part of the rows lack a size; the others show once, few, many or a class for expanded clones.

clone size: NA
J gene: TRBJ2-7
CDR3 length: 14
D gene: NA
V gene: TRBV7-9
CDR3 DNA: TGTGCCAGCAGCAGGGGGGCCTCCTACCACGAGCAGTACTTC
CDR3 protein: CASSRGASYHEQYF

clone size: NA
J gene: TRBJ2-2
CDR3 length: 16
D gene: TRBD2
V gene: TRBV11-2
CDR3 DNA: TGTGCCAGCAGCCGAGGACTAGCGGGTAACACCGGGGAGCTGTTTTTT
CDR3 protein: CASSRGLAGNTGELFF

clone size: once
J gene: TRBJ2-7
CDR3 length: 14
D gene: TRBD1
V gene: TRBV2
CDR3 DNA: TGTGCCAGCATTCCTCGAGACAGGGGTTACGAGCAGTACTTC
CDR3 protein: CASIPRDRGYEQYF

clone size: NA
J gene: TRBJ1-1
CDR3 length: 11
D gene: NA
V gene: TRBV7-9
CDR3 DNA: TGTGCCAGCAGTCCCGAGGGTGGAGCTTTCTTT
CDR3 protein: CASSPEGGAFF

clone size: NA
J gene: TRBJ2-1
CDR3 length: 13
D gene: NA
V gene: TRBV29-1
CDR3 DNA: TGCAGCGTTGAAGGTCAGGGGCTGTTTGAGCAGTTCTTC
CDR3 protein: CSVEGQGLFEQFF

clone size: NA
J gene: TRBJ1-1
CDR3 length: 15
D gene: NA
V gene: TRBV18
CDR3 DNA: TGTGCCAGCTCTTTCGGGGGGGTCATGAACACTGAAGCTTTCTTT
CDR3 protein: CASSFGGVMNTEAFF

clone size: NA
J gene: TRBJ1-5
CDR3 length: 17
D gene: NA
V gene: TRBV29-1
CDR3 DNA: TGCAGCGTTGAAGGGTATAGGACAGCCGCCTCTAATCAGCCCCAGCATTTT
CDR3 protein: CSVEGYRTAASNQPQHF

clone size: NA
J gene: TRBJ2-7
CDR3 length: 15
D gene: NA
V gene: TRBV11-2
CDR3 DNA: TGTGCCAGCAGCTTAGGACTGGGGAGGCAATACGAGCAGTACTTC
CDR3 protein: CASSLGLGRQYEQYF

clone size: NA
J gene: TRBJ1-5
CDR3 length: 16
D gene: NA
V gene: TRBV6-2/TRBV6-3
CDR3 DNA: TGTGCCAGCAGCCTGGGAGGCAGGGCGGTGTTACAGCCCCAGCATTTT
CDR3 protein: CASSLGGRAVLQPQHF

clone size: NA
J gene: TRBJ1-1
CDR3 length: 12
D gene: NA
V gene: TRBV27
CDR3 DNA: TGTGCCAGCAGACAGGGCTCAACTGAAGCTTTCTTT
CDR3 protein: CASRQGSTEAFF

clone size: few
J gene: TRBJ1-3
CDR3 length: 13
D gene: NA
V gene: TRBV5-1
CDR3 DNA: TGCGCCAGCAGCGGACTACTTGGAAACACCATATATTTT
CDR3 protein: CASSGLLGNTIYF

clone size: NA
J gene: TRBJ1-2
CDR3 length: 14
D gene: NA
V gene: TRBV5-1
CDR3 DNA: TGCGCCAGCAGCTTGACGGGCCCCGGGAAGGGCTACACCTTC
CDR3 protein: CASSLTGPGKGYTF

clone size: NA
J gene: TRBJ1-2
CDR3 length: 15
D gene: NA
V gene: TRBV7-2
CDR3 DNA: TGTGCCAGCAGCCGTCCGACCCGAGGGAACTATGGCTACACCTTC
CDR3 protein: CASSRPTRGNYGYTF

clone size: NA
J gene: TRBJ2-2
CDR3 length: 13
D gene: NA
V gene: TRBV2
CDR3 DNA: TGTGCCAGCAGGGAAACAGGTACCGGGGAGCTGTTTTTT
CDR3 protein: CASRETGTGELFF

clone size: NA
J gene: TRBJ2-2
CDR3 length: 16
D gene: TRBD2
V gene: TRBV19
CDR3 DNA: TGTGCCAGTAGTCCCCCCAGCGGGGGGTGGGGCGGGGAGCTGTTTTTT
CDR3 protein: CASSPPSGGWGGELFF

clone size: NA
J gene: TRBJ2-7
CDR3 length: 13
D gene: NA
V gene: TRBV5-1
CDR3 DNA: TGCGCCAGCAGCCGCGGACAGTCTTACGAGCAGTACTTC
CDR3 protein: CASSRGQSYEQYF

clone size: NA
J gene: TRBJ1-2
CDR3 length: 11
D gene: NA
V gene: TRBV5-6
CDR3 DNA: TGTGCCAGCAGCGTGGGACCTACTAGCACCTTC
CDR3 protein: CASSVGPTSTF

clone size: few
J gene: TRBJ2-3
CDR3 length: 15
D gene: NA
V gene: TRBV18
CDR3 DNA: TGTGCCAGCTCACCCCTTGGACTTCACACAGATACGCAGTATTTT
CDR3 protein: CASSPLGLHTDTQYF

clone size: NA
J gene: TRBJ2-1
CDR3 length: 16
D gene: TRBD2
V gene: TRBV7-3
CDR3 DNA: TGTGCCAGCAGCTTAGCTCCTGGGACTAGCTACAATGAGCAGTTCTTC
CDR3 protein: CASSLAPGTSYNEQFF

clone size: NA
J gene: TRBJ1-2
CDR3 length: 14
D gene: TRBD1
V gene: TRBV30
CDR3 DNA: TGTGCCTGGAAAGACAGGGGGACGAACTATGGCTACACCTTC
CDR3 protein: CAWKDRGTNYGYTF

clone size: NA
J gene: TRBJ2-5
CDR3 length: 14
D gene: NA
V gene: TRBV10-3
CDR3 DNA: TGTGCCATCAGTAACAGTCCAACAGTGGAGACCCAGTACTTC
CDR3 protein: CAISNSPTVETQYF

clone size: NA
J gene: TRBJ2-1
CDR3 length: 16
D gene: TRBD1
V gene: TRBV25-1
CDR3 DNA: TGTGCCAGCAGTGAACAAGGACAGGGTCCTAACAATGAGCAGTTCTTC
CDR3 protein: CASSEQGQGPNNEQFF

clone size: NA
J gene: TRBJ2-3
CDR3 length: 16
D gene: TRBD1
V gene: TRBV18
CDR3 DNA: TGTGCCAGCTCACCCCGGGACAGGGGGCGTACAGATACGCAGTATTTT
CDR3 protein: CASSPRDRGRTDTQYF

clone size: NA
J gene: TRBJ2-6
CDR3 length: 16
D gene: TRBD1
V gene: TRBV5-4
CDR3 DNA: TGTGCCAGCAACGACAGGGGCCCCTCTGGGGCCAACGTCCTGACTTTC
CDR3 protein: CASNDRGPSGANVLTF

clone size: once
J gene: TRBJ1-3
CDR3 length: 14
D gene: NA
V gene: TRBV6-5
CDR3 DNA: TGTGCCAGCAGTTACTCCTCGCGTGGAAACACCATATATTTT
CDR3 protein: CASSYSSRGNTIYF

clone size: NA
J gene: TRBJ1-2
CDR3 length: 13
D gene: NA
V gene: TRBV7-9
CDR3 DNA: TGTGCCAGCAGCTCTGGGGAGGGGAATGGCTACACCTTC
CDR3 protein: CASSSGEGNGYTF

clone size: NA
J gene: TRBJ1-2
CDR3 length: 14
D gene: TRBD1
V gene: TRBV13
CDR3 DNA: TGTGCCAGCAGCCAAACCGGACAGGGCGGAGGCTACACCTTC
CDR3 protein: CASSQTGQGGGYTF

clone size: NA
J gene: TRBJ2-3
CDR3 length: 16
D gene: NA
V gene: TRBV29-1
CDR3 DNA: TGCAGCGTTGGCGGGAGGGCAGGGGGCATCGCAGATACGCAGTATTTT
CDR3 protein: CSVGGRAGGIADTQYF